This entry features one T cell receptor beta chain sequence. No antigen is known for it. The sample is drawn from a study of cytomegalovirus exposure and HLA in healthy donors. Trimming took 2 bases from V and 3 from J; bases not matched to a gene: 4. CDR1 SGHTS and CDR2 YDEGEE come from the germline V gene. The CDR3 runs to 15 residues. Findings and limits, study-wide: In the analysis, some V segments, TRBV6-2 and TRBV6-3 included, were excluded as indistinguishable. Across all donors, roughly uniform sequencing depth was an assumption of the presence/absence analyses. A later analysis linked a missense variant in DCLRE1C to the trimming of TCR beta V and J genes.

Donors showed nominal health when sampled, although they likely had unrecorded immune exposures. The PCR was carried out with 60 Vbeta primers and 13 Jbeta primers. TCRdb keeps only in-frame clones here, not all; method: immunoSEQ multiplex PCR. The repertoire has roughly 130,000 clones, less than 75% of them found once; the top ten carry more than 2%. Specimen: PBMCs. This chain joins TRBV5-8 and TRBJ1-5, with 8 positions matching TRBD1. The receptor comes from a woman aged 40-49 years in good health and CMV-seropositive. The CDR3 spells CASSFSGGNNQPQHF. The CDR3 DNA reads TGTGCCAGCAGCTTCTCAGGGGGCAACAATCAGCCCCAGCATTTT.